The 12 T cell receptor beta chains below come from one sample, sequenced in a study of T cell responses to AZD1222 COVID-19 vaccine (dated by TCRdb to about 2021). The library was prepared using the immunoSEQ multiplex PCR assay. In its TCRdb copy, this immuneACCESS table keeps in-frame sequences only and misses some clones. Where compared with another copy, unresolved V genes explain less than half of these, and the others have no known cause. The sample yields about 130,000 clones; 80% to 90% were counted once. The ten largest make up 8% to 10% of the sample. This specimen's time point label, interpreted: about 28 days (+/-7) after the second vaccine dose. This specimen consisted of peripheral blood, obtained 28 days after the second AZD1222 dose. These receptors all stem from an adult who received the AZD1222 COVID-19 vaccine.

This clone has a handful of counts. CDR3 in DNA: TGTGCCAGCAACTTAGGGGGCGGCTACACCTTC. Translated: CASNLGGGYTF. The chain uses TRBV6-5 and TRBJ1-2; 7 bases line up with TRBD1. The V gene end was trimmed by 7 bases and the J gene end by 8 bases; junction bases not matched to a gene: 4. The CDR3 runs to 11 residues. CDR1 MNHEY and CDR2 SVGAGI come from the germline V gene.

The chain is built from TRBV9 and TRBJ1-1, with D tentatively TRBD1 (6 bases). The length of the CDR3 is 13 residues. Germline V gene sequence: CDR1 SGDLS, CDR2 YYNGEE. The V end lost 5 bases, the J end lost 4 bases, and 12 bases lay between the germline ends. The CDR3 region is CASSEGGITEAFF. CDR3 DNA sequence: TGTGCCAGCAGTGAGGGGGGCATCACTGAAGCTTTCTTT.

The J gene is TRBJ1-2, the V gene TRBV11-3; D gene ambiguous. There are 14 residues in the CDR3. V lost 7 bases and J 7 bases, leaving 19 bases between the germline ends. The germline V gene encodes CDR1 SGHNT and CDR2 YENEEA. CDR3 coding DNA: TGTGCCAGCACCGAATTGAGGCGGGAGGCTGGCTACACCTTC. It specifies CASTELRREAGYTF.

The rearrangement uses TRBV12-3 or TRBV12-4 and TRBJ1-5, with no clear D. The CDR3 consists of 13 residues. Between the trimmed V and J ends, which lost 3 bases and 6 bases, there was a span of 9 bases. The CDR3 reads CASSFKGGQPQHF. DNA for the CDR3: TGTGCCAGCAGTTTTAAGGGTGGTCAGCCCCAGCATTTT.

V usage is TRBV3-1 (or the pseudogene TRBV3-2) and J usage is TRBJ1-3, with TRBD1 matching 11 bases. Germline-derived CDR1 and CDR2 are LGHDT and YNNKEL (reference sequence). The V and J ends lost 4 bases and 5 bases, in that order; junction bases with no gene match: 13. The CDR3 is 18 amino acids. This chain's CDR3 is CASSPQPGQGAFRNTIYF. DNA for the CDR3: TGTGCCAGCAGCCCCCAACCCGGACAGGGGGCCTTTAGAAACACCATATATTTT.

The chain couples TRBV27 to TRBJ1-1, with D possibly being TRBD1 (6 bases). The germline gives CDR1 MNHEY, CDR2 SMNVEV (reference sequence). The V and J ends lost 4 bases and 4 bases respectively, with 10 bases between them. This CDR3 region has 13 residues. Written as DNA, the CDR3 is TGTGCCAGCAGTTGGGGGGCAGCCACTGAAGCTTTCTTT. This translates into CASSWGAATEAFF.

This chain links TRBV7-8 with TRBJ2-5; D is unclear. Germline V gene data show CDR1 as SGHVS and CDR2 as FQNEAQ. Trimming removed 5 bases from V and 2 bases from J, with 15 bases in between. The CDR3 length is 15 residues. As DNA, the CDR3 is TGTGCCAGCAGCATCTCGACACCTGGGCAAGAGACCCAGTACTTC. This gives the protein CASSISTPGQETQYF. The entire variable domain, with the rest obtained from reference TRBV7-8 and TRBJ2-5, is as follows: GAGVSQSPRYKVAKRGQDVALRCDPISGHVSLFWYQQALGQGPEFLTYFQNEAQLDKSGLPSDRFFAERPEGSVSTLKIQRTQQEDSAVYLCASSISTPGQETQYFGPGTRLLVL.

The CDR3 sequence is CASSPYRVGGNTIYF. In nucleotides, the CDR3 is TGTGCCAGCAGCCCATACCGAGTCGGTGGAAACACCATATATTTT. The rearrangement links TRBV7-2 to TRBJ1-3; the D is unclear. Germline CDR1 SGHTA, CDR2 FQGNSA. With 5 bases removed from V and 3 bases from J, the gap between germline ends came to 14 bases. This CDR3 comprises 15 residues. The full variable domain, its missing parts supplied by reference TRBV7-2 and TRBJ1-3, is GAGVSQSPSNKVTEKGKDVELRCDPISGHTALYWYRQSLGQGLEFLIYFQGNSAPDKSGLPSDRFSAERTGGSVSTLTIQRTQQEDSAVYLCASSPYRVGGNTIYFGEGSWLTVV.

This chain uses TRBV19 with TRBJ1-2; 10 positions agree with TRBD1. Germline V gives CDR1 LNHDA, CDR2 SQIVND (reference sequence). Germline trimming cut 6 bases from V and 8 bases from J; bases unmatched to any gene: 12. This CDR3 spans 15 amino acids. CDR3 DNA sequence: TGTGCCAGTAGGTCCCGGGACAGGGGAATGACGGGCTACACCTTC. This codes for CASRSRDRGMTGYTF. The variable domain in full, with the rest retrieved from reference TRBV19 and TRBJ1-2, is DGGITQSPKYLFRKEGQNVTLSCEQNLNHDAMYWYRQDPGQGLRLIYYSQIVNDFQKGDIAEGYSVSREKKESFPLTVTSAQKNPTAFYLCASRSRDRGMTGYTFGSGTRLTVV.

CDR3 in amino acids: CASSPGQGTRNTIYF. The DNA for the CDR3 is TGTGCCAGCTCACCAGGGCAGGGGACTAGAAACACCATATATTTT. The chain uses TRBV18 and TRBJ1-3, with TRBD1 as a possible D gene (6 bases). Germline loops: CDR1 KGHSH, CDR2 LQKENI. Trimming took off 2 bases at V and 5 bases at J, with 13 bases between the two ends. This CDR3 is built from 15 residues.

The V and J genes are TRBV6-5 and TRBJ2-7; weak D call: TRBD1 (6 bases). CDR1 and CDR2 (germline): MNHEY, SVGAGI. The CDR3 spans 13 residues. V was cut by 4 bases and J by 4 bases, with 11 bases left in between. CDR3: CASSSTGLYEQYF. The CDR3 nucleotides are TGTGCCAGCAGTTCGACAGGCTTGTACGAGCAGTACTTC.

This chain joins TRBV18 and TRBJ2-5; D unresolved. V was trimmed by 5 bases and J by 2 bases, leaving 9 bases between them. CDR3 length: 13 amino acids. Germline V gene sequence: CDR1 KGHSH, CDR2 LQKENI. CDR3 nucleotide sequence: TGTGCCAGCTCAGATGGGCTTCAAGAGACCCAGTACTTC. It is translated as CASSDGLQETQYF.